A single T cell receptor beta chain is shown here with its context. The data belong to a study of blood T cell repertoires in COVID-19. The CDR3 loop spans 12 amino acids. Per germline, CDR1 SGHAT and CDR2 FQNNGV. Trimming took 3 bases from V and 5 from J, leaving 7 bases between them. In the authors' methods: Researchers report that nucleated cell counts were estimated from reference gene primer amplification. Sequencing was performed with immunoSEQ multiplex PCR; in TCRdb, only in-frame clones are kept and a portion is missing. That table gives V, J and clone size, and the DNA gave D and trimming. The sample consists of about 230,000 clones, around 86% of them appearing once.

Sequencing was done on a sample of peripheral blood. The TCR comes from a man aged 50-59 years with COVID-19, enrolled during active disease. The chain carries TRBV11-2 and TRBJ1-2; no clear D gene. In nucleotides, the CDR3 is TGTGCCAGCAGCTTGGGAGTTTATGGCTACACCTTC. Protein product: CASSLGVYGYTF.